The following is a TCR beta chain sequence with its context. Its antigen is unknown. This CDR3 has 14 amino acids. V lost 7 bases and J 4 bases, leaving 16 bases between the germline ends. Germline lookup yields CDR1 SNHLY and CDR2 FYNNEI. These data belong to a study of cytomegalovirus exposure and HLA in healthy donors. Across the study: Both the approximately 120 validation repertoires and the 500 to 700 first-cohort repertoires used the same platform, as reported by a later analysis. Overall study results and limits: The study put 160 or so TCR beta chains on its list as cytomegalovirus-associated. Subsequent analysis found a tendency for first-cohort TCR clusters to co-occur within the 120 or so validation repertoires. Specific recognition of CMV antigens was confirmed in vitro for a few chains (all CMV-associated).

Only in-frame clones appear in the TCRdb table, and some are missing; sequencing was by immunoSEQ multiplex PCR. Of over 150,000 clones listed, 86% are singletons. The chain joins TRBV2 to TRBJ2-5, with D maybe TRBD2 (6 bases). Specimen: PBMCs. The receptor was isolated from a man aged 18 to 30 in good health and CMV-seropositive. The CDR3 sequence is CASKGGGAGETQYF. As DNA, the CDR3 is TGTGCCAGCAAAGGCGGCGGGGCGGGAGAGACCCAGTACTTC.